This T cell receptor beta chain is from a study of blood T cell repertoires in COVID-19. Across the study: Spain, Italy and the United States supplied samples that represented acute and convalescent COVID-19. The analysed material was cDNA or gDNA that came from T cells, B-cell-depleted T cells, or PBMCs.

J lost 1 base, V lost 7 bases, and 13 bases had no gene match. CDR1 is LNHDA, CDR2 SQIVND, per germline (reference sequence). The CDR3 extends over 17 amino acids. Per the original methods: The assay estimated nucleated cells by amplifying reference gene primers. This table comes from immunoSEQ multiplex PCR, and its TCRdb copy is limited to in-frame clones, with some not included. V, J and clone size are those of that table, while D and trimming were read from the DNA. Here the sample spans about 51,000 clones, approximately 90% being singletons. The sequence was collected from a man in his fifties with acute or convalescent COVID-19. This chain connects TRBV19 to TRBJ1-5; 7 bases are a match to TRBD1. The sequencing sample was made of peripheral blood. The CDR3: CASTKGASSVSNQPQHF. CDR3 DNA sequence: TGTGCCAGTACCAAGGGGGCCTCCTCGGTGAGCAATCAGCCCCAGCATTTT.